This TCR beta chain was retrieved from a study of molecular identifiers for immune sequencing clone quantification. General study results and limits: Identical TCR molecules sharing a barcode could underestimate highly expanded clone sizes.

Each library that profiled naive CD8 cells came from roughly 18,000 to 920,000 sorted cells with 10%, 30% or 50% RNA. CD8+CD4-CCR7+CD45RA+ cells were sorted as naive CD8 T cells. This CDR3 spans 15 amino acids. With V trimmed by 4 bases and J by 6 bases, 5 bases remained unmatched. Germline CDR1 is MNHEY and CDR2 is SMNVEV (reference sequence). In the case of this clonotype: Its antigen is undetermined.

Previously published methods and listed TCR primers were used for the bulk TCR libraries. TCRdb re-analysed the PCR reads in MiXCR, keeping a single row per CDR3 protein. Among about half a million distinct CDR3 sequences listed, around 23% were seen once. The receptor comes from a human donor in good health. Some libraries in this study had Jurkat cell RNA spiked in. This chain uses TRBV27 with TRBJ2-1; 11 bases are a match to TRBD1. The sequencing input was naive CD8+ T cells from blood, with Jurkat cell RNA spiked in. Subset: FACS-sorted CD8+CD4-CCR7+CD45RA+ naive T cells. The CDR3 sequence: CASSSNGQGANEQFF. Here the CDR3 DNA reads TGTGCCAGCAGTTCTAACGGACAGGGGGCCAATGAGCAGTTCTTC.